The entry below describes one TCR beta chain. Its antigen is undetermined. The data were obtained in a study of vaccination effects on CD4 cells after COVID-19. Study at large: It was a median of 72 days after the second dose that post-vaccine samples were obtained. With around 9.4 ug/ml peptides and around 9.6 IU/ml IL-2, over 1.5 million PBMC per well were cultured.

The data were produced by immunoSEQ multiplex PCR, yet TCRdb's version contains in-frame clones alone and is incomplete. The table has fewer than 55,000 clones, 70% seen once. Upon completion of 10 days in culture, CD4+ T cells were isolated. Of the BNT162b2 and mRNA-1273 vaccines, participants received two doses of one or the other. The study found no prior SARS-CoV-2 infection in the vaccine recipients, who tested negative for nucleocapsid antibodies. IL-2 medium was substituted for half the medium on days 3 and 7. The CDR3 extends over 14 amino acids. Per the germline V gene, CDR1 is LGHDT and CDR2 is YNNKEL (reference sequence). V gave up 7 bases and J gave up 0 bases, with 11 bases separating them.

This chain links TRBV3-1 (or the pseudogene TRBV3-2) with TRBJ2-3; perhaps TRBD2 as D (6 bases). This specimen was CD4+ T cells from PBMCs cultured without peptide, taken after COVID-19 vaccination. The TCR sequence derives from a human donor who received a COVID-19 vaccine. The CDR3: CASTGTLSTDTQYF. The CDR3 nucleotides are TGTGCCAGCACCGGGACTTTGAGCACAGATACGCAGTATTTT.